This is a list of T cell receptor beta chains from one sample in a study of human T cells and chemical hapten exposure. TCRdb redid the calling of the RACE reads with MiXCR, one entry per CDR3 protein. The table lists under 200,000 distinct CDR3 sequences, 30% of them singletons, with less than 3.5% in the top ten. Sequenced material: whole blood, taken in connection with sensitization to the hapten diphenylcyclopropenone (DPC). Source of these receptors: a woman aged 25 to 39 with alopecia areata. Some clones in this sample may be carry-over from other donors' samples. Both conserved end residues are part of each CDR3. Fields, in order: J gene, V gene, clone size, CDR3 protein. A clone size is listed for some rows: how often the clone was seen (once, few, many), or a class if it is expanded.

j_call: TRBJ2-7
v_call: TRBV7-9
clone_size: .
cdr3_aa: CASSRPSYEQYF

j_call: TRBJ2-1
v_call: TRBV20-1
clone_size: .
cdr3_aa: CSARDLRLASHEQFF

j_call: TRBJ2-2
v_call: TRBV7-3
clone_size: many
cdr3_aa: CASSFRAGELFF

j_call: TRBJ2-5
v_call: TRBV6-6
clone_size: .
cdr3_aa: CASSYSLAGKETQYF

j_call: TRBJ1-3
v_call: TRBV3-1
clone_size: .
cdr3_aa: CASSQVGGDGNTIYF

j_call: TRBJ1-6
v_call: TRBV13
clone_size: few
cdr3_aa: CASSRGRLNSPLHF

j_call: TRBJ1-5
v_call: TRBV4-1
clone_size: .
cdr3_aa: CASSQALGQGANQPQHF

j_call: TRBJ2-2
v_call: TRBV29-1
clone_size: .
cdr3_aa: CSGGQGTNTGELFF

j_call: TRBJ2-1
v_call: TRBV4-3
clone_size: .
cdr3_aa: CASSQEGPTNNEQFF

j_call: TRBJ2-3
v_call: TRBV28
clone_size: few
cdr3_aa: CASSFGGGDTQYF

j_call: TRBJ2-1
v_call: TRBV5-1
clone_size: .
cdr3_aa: CASSPNAGARNEQFF

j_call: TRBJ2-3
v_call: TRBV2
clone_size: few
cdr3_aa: CASAGGLRDPGTDTQYF

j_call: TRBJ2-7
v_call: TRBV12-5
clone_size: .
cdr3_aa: CARQGASPGEQYF

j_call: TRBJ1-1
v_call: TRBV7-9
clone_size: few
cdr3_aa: CASSLIQGEEAFF

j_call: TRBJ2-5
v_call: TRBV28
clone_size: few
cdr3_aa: CASSPLGATQETQYF

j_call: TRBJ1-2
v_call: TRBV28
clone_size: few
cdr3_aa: CASSSTGDGYTF

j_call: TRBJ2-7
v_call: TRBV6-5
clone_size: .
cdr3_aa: CASSPGGDEQYF

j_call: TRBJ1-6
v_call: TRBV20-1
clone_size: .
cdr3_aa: CSAAGGLSTLHF

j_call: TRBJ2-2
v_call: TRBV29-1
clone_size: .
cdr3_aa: CSVVIGAGGAGELFF

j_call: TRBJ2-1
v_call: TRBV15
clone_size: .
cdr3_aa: CATSREWRQGANEQFF

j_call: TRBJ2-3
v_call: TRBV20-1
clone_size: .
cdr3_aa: CSARRGTGVIDTQYF

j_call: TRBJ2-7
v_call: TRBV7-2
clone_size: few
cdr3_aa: CASSRTSYEQYF

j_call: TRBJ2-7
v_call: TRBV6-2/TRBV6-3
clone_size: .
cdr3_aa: CASSYSGGGYEQYF

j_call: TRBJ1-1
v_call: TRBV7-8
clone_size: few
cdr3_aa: CASSRGRAEAFF

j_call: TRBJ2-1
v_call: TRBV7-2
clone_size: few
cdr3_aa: CASSPGLQNEQFF

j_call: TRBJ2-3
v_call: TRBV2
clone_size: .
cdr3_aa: CASRATTLGDTQYF

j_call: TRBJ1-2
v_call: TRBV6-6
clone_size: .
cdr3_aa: CASSYSGGDGYTF

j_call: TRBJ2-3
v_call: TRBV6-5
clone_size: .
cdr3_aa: CASSYSGGWDTQYF

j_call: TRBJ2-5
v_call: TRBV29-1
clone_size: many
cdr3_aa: CSVGVGGASGETQYF

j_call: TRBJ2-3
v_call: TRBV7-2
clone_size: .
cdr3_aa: CASSPSVFRLSTDTQYF

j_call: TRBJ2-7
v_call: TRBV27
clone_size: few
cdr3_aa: CASSLVESTYEQYF

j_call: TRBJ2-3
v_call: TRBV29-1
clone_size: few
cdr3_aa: CSVEVPAGLRDADTQYF

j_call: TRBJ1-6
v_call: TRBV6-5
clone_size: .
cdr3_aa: CASSPIRDRPSPLHF

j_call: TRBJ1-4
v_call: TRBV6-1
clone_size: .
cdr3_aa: CASSDMTAGDEKLFF

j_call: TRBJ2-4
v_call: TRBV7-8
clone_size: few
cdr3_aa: CASSLANADAKNIQYF